The present TCR gamma chain was sequenced within a study of Vδ1+ human thymocytes. Whole-study results and caveats: In the thymus, TRG and TRD repertoires looked highly polyclonal with Gaussian CDR3 lengths. Approximately 20% of thymic delta-chain sequences were Vdelta2, with few Vdelta3, unlike blood Vdelta1+ controls.

RNA was extracted from the cells and then reverse transcribed. CDR3 amplicons came from multiplex PCR with pooled V-gene forward and constant-region reverse primers. TCRdb re-identified clones in the multiplex PCR reads via CATT. The sample yields 35,000 or so gamma-chain clones, 20% to 25% seen once. Of note for this clone: Its antigen is undetermined.

Per the germline V gene, CDR1 is VTNTFY and CDR2 is YDVSTARD (reference sequence). The junction had 20 bases not matched to a gene; V was cut back by 4 bases and J by 8 bases. The CDR3 runs to 16 residues. The sequencing input was Vdelta1+ gamma-delta thymocytes from the thymus. Regarding subset: FACS-sorted CD3+ TCRalphabeta- TCRVdelta1+ TCRVdelta2- thymocytes. The chain has TRGV3 and TRGJ1 or TRGJ2. This TCR derives from a girl less than two years old who had congenital heart surgery. CDR3 nucleotide sequence: TGTGCCACCTGGGAGCAGTCTGAGGGTGCCAGAAATAAGAAACTCTTT. This codes for CATWEQSEGARNKKLF.